The entry that follows covers one TCR beta chain sequence. The data were obtained in a study of cytomegalovirus exposure and HLA in healthy donors. The CDR3 totals 15 residues. Germline V gene sequence: CDR1 SGHTA, CDR2 FQGNSA. The V gene end was trimmed by 3 bases and the J gene end by 4 bases; junction bases not matched to a gene: 3. In the PCR, 60 Vbeta and 13 Jbeta primers were used. The method was immunoSEQ multiplex PCR; TCRdb's version includes in-frame clones alone and lacks a portion of them. The specimen's table records approximately 45,000 clones. The specimen was PBMCs. V gene TRBV7-2 combines with J gene TRBJ1-5; 10 bases are shared with TRBD1. The clonotype originates from a male donor in good health and CMV-seronegative. The CDR3 protein is CASSFGQGVNQPQHF. CDR3 sequence (DNA): TGTGCCAGCAGCTTCGGACAGGGGGTAAATCAGCCCCAGCATTTT.